This TCR beta chain was identified in a study of cytomegalovirus exposure and HLA in healthy donors. Whole-study results and caveats: The study labeled 180 or so TCR beta chains cytomegalovirus-associated.

The V end was cut by 3 bases, the J end by 1 base, with 9 bases between. The CDR3 consists of 14 residues. Per germline, CDR1 SGHTA and CDR2 FQGNSA. The PCR employed 60 Vbeta primers together with 13 Jbeta primers. Sequencing was performed with immunoSEQ multiplex PCR; in TCRdb, only in-frame clones are kept and a portion is missing. Among around 190,000 clones, around 79% were seen once, and the ten largest hold 1.5% to 2%. To note about this clone: Its antigen is currently unknown.

The sequencing sample was made of PBMCs. This TCR derives from a woman aged 45-59 years in good health and CMV-seronegative. This chain joins TRBV7-2 and TRBJ1-1; perhaps TRBD1 as D (5 bases). The CDR3 nucleotides are TGTGCCAGCAGCTTCGACAGAACGAACACTGAAGCTTTCTTT. Its translation is CASSFDRTNTEAFF.